This record covers a single T cell receptor (beta chain). Its target is unknown. Germline CDR1 reads DFQATT; CDR2 reads SNEGSKA (reference sequence). The CDR3 is made up of 16 amino acids. Unmatched junction bases numbered 9, after V lost 1 base and J lost 4 bases. TCRdb re-analysed the 5' RACE reads in MiXCR, keeping a single row per CDR3 protein. The data show 180,000 or so distinct CDR3 sequences, roughly 11% seen once. The entry originates in a study of T-cell memory formation after mild COVID-19. Whole-study findings and limits: Clones that contracted from day 15 to 85 had balanced CD4/CD8; later expanders were CD4+ biased. Pre-infection memory held some responding clones, suggesting pre-existing cross-reactive T cells responded. The authors left the SARS-CoV-2 specificity of second-wave clones peaking on day 37 unconfirmed. Those CD4+ clones that contracted were mainly in CM and EM (CD8+ ones in EMRA).

This chain connects TRBV20-1 to TRBJ1-2; TRBD1 aligns across 10 bases. This clonotype originated in a man aged 18-30 years who had mild COVID-19 (a few samples of this study predate the infection). Cell type and time point are not known. The sequenced sample was PBMCs or a T cell subset sorted from them (not recorded which). The CDR3: CSARAGTGVGAYGYTF. The CDR3 nucleotides read TGCAGTGCTAGAGCCGGGACAGGGGTGGGGGCCTATGGCTACACCTTC.